The 4 T cell receptor beta chains in this list originate from one sample, sequenced in a study of beta chain features in type 1 diabetes (dated by TCRdb to between 2017 and 2018). Broad study findings and their caveats: In all four CD4+ subsets, TCRB CDR3 length was moderately but significantly shorter in type 1 diabetes patients.

No cognate antigen is known for these TCRs. The library was generated by the immunoSEQ multiplex PCR assay. The entire isolated RNA was reverse transcribed using the High Capacity cDNA Reverse Transcription Kit, and thus expressed TCRB transcripts were sequenced. Sourced from immuneACCESS, this table was stored by TCRdb with only in-frame sequences that have V and J called. A share of the clones is absent; for the studies checked, an unresolved V gene accounts for under half, and the remainder has no known explanation. For this sample the table gives roughly 300,000 clones, of which about 13% were detected only once. The top ten clones comprise around 0.016% of the sample. Material for sequencing was naive CD4+ T cells from blood. What the cell subset or site label conveys for this sample: true naive CD4+ T cells. These receptors were collected from a man aged 25 to 40 with type 1 diabetes.

This clone was detected only a few times. This sequence joins TRBV9 and TRBJ2-5, with TRBD1 matching over 8 bases. Germline CDR1 SGDLS, CDR2 YYNGEE. J lost 4 bases, V lost 4 bases, and 9 bases had no gene match. The CDR3 loop spans 15 amino acids. DNA for the CDR3: TGTGCCAGCAGCCCGACAGGACAGGGAAGAGAGACCCAGTACTTC. Translating it yields CASSPTGQGRETQYF. The full variable domain, its missing parts supplied by reference TRBV9 and TRBJ2-5, is DSGVTQTPKHLITATGQRVTLRCSPRSGDLSVYWYQQSLDQGLQFLIQYYNGEERAKGNILERFSAQQFPDLHSELNLSSLELGDSALYFCASSPTGQGRETQYFGPGTRLLVL.

A few counts support this clone. V gene TRBV6-5 combines with J gene TRBJ2-3, with 8 bases aligning to TRBD1. V shed 5 bases, J shed 3 bases, and the junction held 7 bases outside the gene matches. Germline CDR1 is MNHEY and CDR2 is SVGAGI. This CDR3 has 15 amino acids. In DNA, the CDR3 is TGTGCCAGCAGTCACTGGACAGGGCTGACAGATACGCAGTATTTT. Its translation is CASSHWTGLTDTQYF.

This clone occurred a few times. The rearrangement links TRBV15 to TRBJ2-6, with 7 positions matching TRBD2. This CDR3 is built from 17 residues. CDR1 LNHNV and CDR2 YYDKDF come from the germline V gene (reference sequence). V shed 0 bases and J 4 bases; nucleotides not matched to a gene: 6. CDR3 in DNA: TGTGCCACCAGCAGAGATTATGCGGGAGCCGGGGCCAACGTCCTGACTTTC. This encodes CATSRDYAGAGANVLTF.

The chain carries TRBV19 and TRBJ2-1, with 15 bases fitting TRBD2. CDR1 LNHDA and CDR2 SQIVND come from the germline V gene (reference sequence). Germline trimming cut 3 bases from V and 9 bases from J; bases unmatched to any gene: 12. There are 18 residues in the CDR3. The CDR3 spells CASSIVTGTSGRRSEQFF. DNA of the CDR3: TGTGCCAGTAGTATCGTTACCGGGACTAGCGGGAGGCGTAGTGAGCAGTTCTTC. Based on the CDR3 plus reference TRBV19 and TRBJ2-1, the full variable domain is DGGITQSPKYLFRKEGQNVTLSCEQNLNHDAMYWYRQDPGQGLRLIYYSQIVNDFQKGDIAEGYSVSREKKESFPLTVTSAQKNPTAFYLCASSIVTGTSGRRSEQFFGPGTRLTVL.